These T cell receptor beta chains were read from a single sample in a study of blood T cell repertoires in COVID-19. Repertoires were generated with immunoSEQ multiplex PCR, while TCRdb's copy carries only in-frame clones and drops some. Among about 200,000 clones, about 85% were seen once, and the ten largest hold 0.8% to 0.95%. Material for sequencing was peripheral blood. The receptors derive from a man aged 55 to 69 with COVID-19, enrolled during active disease. CDR3s include the opening cysteine and the closing phenylalanine or tryptophan. A D gene is named only where the DNA matches it firmly. Expanded clones get a size class; other rows say once, few or many, or leave the size out.

CDR3 DNA	CDR3 protein	V gene	J gene	clone size	D gene
TGTGCCAGCAGCGAGAGCCTTAGCGGGAGCGTCGACACAGATACGCAGTATTTT	CASSESLSGSVDTDTQYF	TRBV11-2	TRBJ2-3	NA	TRBD2
TGTGCCAGCAGCGGTAGGGCGGGACAGGGGCGTCGCGGACAATTGGATGAGCAGTTCTTC	CASSGRAGQGRRGQLDEQFF	TRBV9	TRBJ2-1	NA	TRBD1
TGTGCCAGCAGCGACCCTCCGGGACAGGCCTACGAGCAGTACTTC	CASSDPPGQAYEQYF	TRBV6-6	TRBJ2-7	NA	TRBD1
TGCGCCAGCAGCAGCGGGAACCTCCTTGGGGAGACCCAGTACTTC	CASSSGNLLGETQYF	TRBV5-1	TRBJ2-5	NA	TRBD2
TGTGCCAGTAGTATCACAGGGACCACAGATACGCAGTATTTT	CASSITGTTDTQYF	TRBV19	TRBJ2-3	NA	NA
TGTGCCAGTAGTATAGGTCCCCGCGGGGCCATAGAGGGAGAAAAACTGTTTTTT	CASSIGPRGAIEGEKLFF	TRBV19	TRBJ1-4	NA	NA
TGTGCCAGCAGGAGAGGGGAGGATGGCTACACCTTC	CASRRGEDGYTF	TRBV6-5	TRBJ1-2	NA	NA
TGTGCCAGCAGAGAGGGGGCCGGCACTGAAGCTTTCTTT	CASREGAGTEAFF	TRBV6-5	TRBJ1-1	NA	TRBD1
TGTGCCAGCAGGCGGCCCAATTCACCCCTCCACTTT	CASRRPNSPLHF	TRBV27	TRBJ1-6	NA	NA
TGCGCCAGCAGCCAAGAGGTGTGGAGCGCTGGCTACACCTTC	CASSQEVWSAGYTF	TRBV4-3	TRBJ1-2	NA	NA
TGTGCCAGCTCACTTATCTCCGGGACAGGGTCCTACGAGCAGTACTTC	CASSLISGTGSYEQYF	TRBV18	TRBJ2-7	NA	TRBD1
TGTGCCAGCAGTTTCACAGGGGCTGGCAATCAGCCCCAGCATTTT	CASSFTGAGNQPQHF	TRBV28	TRBJ1-5	NA	TRBD1
TGTGCCAGCAGCTGGGACAGGGGGCGCGGTGGCTACACCTTC	CASSWDRGRGGYTF	TRBV5-6	TRBJ1-2	NA	TRBD1
TGTGCCAGCAGCGATCTTTTGACAGGGGGATCGAATGGCTACACCTTC	CASSDLLTGGSNGYTF	TRBV5-6	TRBJ1-2	once	TRBD1